The text below deals with one T cell receptor beta chain. Its specificity is not known. The sample is drawn from a study of OX40 agonist ivuxolimab in advanced cancers. Findings of the study overall: The CD4+ and CD8+ T cells in the blood had expanded clonally by week 6 at 0.1 to 3.0 mg/kg.

Assay: immunoSEQ multiplex PCR; the TCRdb copy retains only in-frame clones and omits some. The sample has 90,000 or so clones, about 90% seen once. V shed 7 bases, J shed 5 bases, and the junction held 9 bases outside the gene matches. Germline CDR1 is SGHDT and CDR2 is YYEEEE. This CDR3 contains 15 residues. The rearrangement joins TRBV5-6 to TRBJ2-2; 9 positions agree with TRBD1. Sequences were derived from CD4+ or CD8+ T cells sorted from blood, sampled in a trial of the OX40 agonist ivuxolimab. The TCR was taken from an adult with an advanced solid tumor such as melanoma, head and neck, liver or kidney cancer. The CDR3 sequence: CASYTGGQGTGELFF. CDR3 nucleotides: TGTGCCAGCTATACTGGGGGACAGGGTACCGGGGAGCTGTTTTTT. The full variable domain, completed using reference TRBV5-6 and TRBJ2-2, is DAGVTQSPTHLIKTRGQQVTLRCSPKSGHDTVSWYQQALGQGPQFIFQYYEEEERQRGNFPDRFSGHQFPNYSSELNVNALLLGDSALYLCASYTGGQGTGELFFGEGSRLTVL.